This TCR beta chain was retrieved from a study of shared clonotypes between healthy human individuals. Study summary: Donors had three CD4 naive, three CD4 memory, two CD8 naive and one CD8 memory plate apiece. Findings of the study overall: Sharing across a few donors was seen in approximately 5.2% of naive CD4 clonotypes.

Per the original data handling: Junction-only sequences without quality scores were provided by ImmunoSEQ, so filtering was different. TCRdb keeps only in-frame clones here, not all; method: immunoSEQ multiplex PCR. For V, J and clone size, that table is used; D and trimming come from the DNA. The sample comprises 2 million to 2.5 million clones, 80% to 95% of which are singletons, and 0.37% rests with the top ten. This clone occurred once. Its antigen is unidentified. Germline lookup yields CDR1 LNHNV and CDR2 YYDKDF (reference sequence). This CDR3 is built from 16 residues. The V gene lost 1 base and the J gene lost 1 base, with 13 bases spanning the gap.

Sequencing was carried out using naive CD4+ T cells from PBMCs. The subset here: CD45RA+ positively selected. The chain employs TRBV15 and TRBJ1-1; D not resolved. The source is a man in his late teens or twenties in good health. Some clones in this sample may be carry-over from other donors' samples. Here the CDR3 DNA reads TGTGCCACCAGCAGAGGAACAGCCAACGAGAACACTGAAGCTTTCTTT. Amino acids: CATSRGTANENTEAFF. The entire variable domain, with the rest obtained from reference TRBV15 and TRBJ1-1, is as follows: DAMVIQNPRYQVTQFGKPVTLSCSQTLNHNVMYWYQQKSSQAPKLLFHYYDKDFNNEADTPDNFQSRRPNTSFCFLDIRSPGLGDTAMYLCATSRGTANENTEAFFGQGTRLTVV.